This T cell receptor beta chain appears in the sequencing data of a study of cytomegalovirus exposure and HLA in healthy donors. Germline V gene data show CDR1 as MNHEY and CDR2 as SVGAGI. The CDR3 has 14 amino acids. Between the trimmed V and J ends, which lost 7 bases and 1 base, there was a span of 13 bases. Study outcomes and limitations: The classifier, whose performance was assessed in both the original and validation cohorts, reportedly diagnosed cytomegalovirus status with high specificity and sensitivity.

The primer mix had 60 Vbeta and 13 Jbeta primers. Only in-frame clones appear in the TCRdb table, and some are missing; sequencing was by immunoSEQ multiplex PCR. The table includes approximately 190,000 clones, around 87% detected once. Concerning this clone itself: The antigen is undetermined.

The material sequenced was PBMCs. V gene TRBV6-5 combines with J gene TRBJ1-1; D is possibly TRBD1 (5 bases). This sequence was found in a man in his thirties or forties in good health and CMV-seronegative. CDR3 residues: CASKLGGENTEAFF. CDR3 in DNA: TGTGCCAGCAAACTGGGGGGGGAGAACACTGAAGCTTTCTTT.